This T cell receptor (beta chain) emerged from a study of Graves' ophthalmopathy and Graves' hyperthyroidism. For the study at large: Stable hyperthyroidism meant no progression to ophthalmopathy within 18 months of follow-up.

The V gene end was trimmed by 5 bases and the J gene end by 3 bases; junction bases not matched to a gene: 12. The CDR3 is 16 residues long. Germline V gene lookup returns CDR1 SNHLY and CDR2 FYNNEI. Concerning this clonotype: Antigen: not known.

Beta-chain TCR CDR3 regions were amplified from RNA transcripts. Investigators did first-round RT-PCR with HTBI primers, then second-round multiplex PCR. One entry per CDR3 protein, called by TCRdb with MiXCR from the multiplex PCR reads. The table has approximately 540,000 distinct CDR3 sequences, less than 45% seen once. Points from the study as a whole: A majority of expanded thyroid clonotypes exceeding 0.001 frequency were likewise present in blood.

The receptor's source is an adult man with Graves' hyperthyroidism. The rearrangement uses TRBV2 and TRBJ1-1, with 7 nucleotides matching TRBD1. The specimen was peripheral blood or thyroid tissue (not recorded which). The CDR3 DNA reads as TGTGCCAGCAGTACGGACAGGTATTCGGTGGACACTGAAGCTTTCTTT. Amino acid sequence: CASSTDRYSVDTEAFF. Full variable domain (remainder filled in from reference TRBV2 and TRBJ1-1): EPEVTQTPSHQVTQMGQEVILRCVPISNHLYFYWYRQILGQKVEFLVSFYNNEISEKSEIFDDQFSVERPDGSNFTLKIRSTKLEDSAMYFCASSTDRYSVDTEAFFGQGTRLTVV.